The T cell receptor beta chain described here comes from a study of shared clonotypes between healthy human individuals. TCRdb keeps only in-frame clones here, not all; method: immunoSEQ multiplex PCR. The profile shows roughly 2.2 million clones, approximately 95% of them singletons. The sequenced material came from naive CD4+ T cells from PBMCs. Subset specified: CD45RA+ positively selected. The TCR sequence derives from a man aged 18-30 years in good health. Some clones in this sample may be carry-over from other donors' samples.

Written as DNA, the CDR3 is TGTGCCAGCAGTATTGCAGGGTCCCACTCTGGGGCCAACGTCCTGACTTTC. Its protein is CASSIAGSHSGANVLTF. The J gene is TRBJ2-6, the V gene TRBV7-8, with a weak D call TRBD1 (5 bases). The CDR3 is 17 residues long. The V end lost 6 bases, the J end lost 0 bases, and 15 bases lay between the germline ends. Per germline, CDR1 SGHVS and CDR2 FQNEAQ.